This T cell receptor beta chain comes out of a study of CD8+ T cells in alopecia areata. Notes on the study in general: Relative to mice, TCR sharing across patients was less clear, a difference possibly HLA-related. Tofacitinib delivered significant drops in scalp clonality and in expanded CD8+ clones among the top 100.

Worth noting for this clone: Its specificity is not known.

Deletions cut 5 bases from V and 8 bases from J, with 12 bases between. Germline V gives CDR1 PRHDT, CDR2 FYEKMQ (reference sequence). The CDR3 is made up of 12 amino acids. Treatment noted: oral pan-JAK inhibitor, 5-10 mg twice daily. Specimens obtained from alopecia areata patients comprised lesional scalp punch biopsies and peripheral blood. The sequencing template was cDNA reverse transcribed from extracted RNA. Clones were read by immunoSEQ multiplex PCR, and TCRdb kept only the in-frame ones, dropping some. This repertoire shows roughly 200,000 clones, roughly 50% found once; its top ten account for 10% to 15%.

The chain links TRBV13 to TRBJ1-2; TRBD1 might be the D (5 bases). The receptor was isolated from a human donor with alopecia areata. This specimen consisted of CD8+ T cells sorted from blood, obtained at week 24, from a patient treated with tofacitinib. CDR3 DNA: TGTGCCAGCAGCGGGGACCTCGGGGGCTACACCTTC. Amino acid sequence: CASSGDLGGYTF.